This TCR beta chain came from a study of T cells in Graves' hyperthyroidism and ophthalmopathy. Study-level information: Peripheral blood was obtained at initial diagnosis, preceding any treatment. Study-level results: Ophthalmopathy and stable hyperthyroidism were told apart by a 13 V-J model.

About this clonotype itself: Its antigen is not identified.

Aged 18 to 65, the patients had hyperthyroidism that was newly diagnosed and had lasted under 2 months. Clinical symptoms, serum thyroxine, TRAb, thyroid ultrasound and orbital computed tomography informed diagnoses. There were TCR beta CDR3 regions amplified from RNA transcripts. TCR CDR3 underwent first-round RT-PCR with the HTBI primer set. TCRdb re-called the multiplex PCR reads through MiXCR, storing one row per CDR3 protein. Counted here are about 290,000 distinct CDR3 sequences, roughly 13% occurring once; the ten biggest clones make up roughly 8.5%. V was trimmed by 3 bases and J by 3 bases, leaving 5 bases between them. Per the germline V gene, CDR1 is MNHEY and CDR2 is SVGEGT. CDR3 length: 13 amino acids.

Sequencing was done on a sample of blood. The chain employs TRBV6-2 or TRBV6-3 and TRBJ2-2; D remains unclear. The TCR sequence derives from a woman in her 30s with Graves' hyperthyroidism that later progressed to Graves' ophthalmopathy. Written as DNA, the CDR3 is TGTGCCAGCAGTTATAGAGACACCGGGGAGCTGTTTTTT. Translated: CASSYRDTGELFF.